The 3 T cell receptor beta chains in this list originate from one sample, sequenced in a study of brain T cells in children with intractable seizures. Time point noted: blood from clinic visit 5 months post-surgery; TSC patient then seizure free. Assay used: immunoSEQ multiplex PCR; TCRdb lists only in-frame clones, some missing. The top ten hold around 5% of the sample, which has under 400,000 clones, roughly 92% seen once. The source material was peripheral blood, sampled 4 to 5 months after surgery. The receptors come from a boy under two years old with tuberous sclerosis and intractable seizures.

This clone was picked up one time. V is TRBV2 and J is TRBJ2-3, with 7 bases matching TRBD2. Trimming at V came to 3 bases and at J to 6 bases, leaving 3 bases not matched to a gene. Per germline, CDR1 SNHLY and CDR2 FYNNEI. CDR3 size: 13 residues. The CDR3 sequence: CASSEVGRDTQYF. The CDR3 DNA reads as TGTGCCAGCAGTGAGGTCGGGAGGGATACGCAGTATTTT.

This rearrangement joins TRBV6-5 to TRBJ1-2; 7 bases agree with TRBD1. Germline loops: CDR1 MNHEY, CDR2 SVGAGI. The CDR3 loop spans 14 amino acids. After removal of 0 bases from V and 4 bases from J, the junction contained 2 bases not matched to a gene. The CDR3 coding sequence is TGTGCCAGCAGTTACTCCAGGGGGTTCTATGGCTACACCTTC. Translation gives CASSYSRGFYGYTF.

V usage is TRBV10-3 and J usage is TRBJ2-7, with a weak D call TRBD1 (5 bases). The CDR3 is made up of 15 amino acids. Germline CDR1 and CDR2: ENHRY and SYGVKD. V was shortened by 3 bases and J by 0 bases, with 12 bases between the two germline ends. In DNA form, the CDR3 reads TGTGCCATCAGTGATATGTCGACAGCCTCCTACGAGCAGTACTTC. This gives the protein CAISDMSTASYEQYF.